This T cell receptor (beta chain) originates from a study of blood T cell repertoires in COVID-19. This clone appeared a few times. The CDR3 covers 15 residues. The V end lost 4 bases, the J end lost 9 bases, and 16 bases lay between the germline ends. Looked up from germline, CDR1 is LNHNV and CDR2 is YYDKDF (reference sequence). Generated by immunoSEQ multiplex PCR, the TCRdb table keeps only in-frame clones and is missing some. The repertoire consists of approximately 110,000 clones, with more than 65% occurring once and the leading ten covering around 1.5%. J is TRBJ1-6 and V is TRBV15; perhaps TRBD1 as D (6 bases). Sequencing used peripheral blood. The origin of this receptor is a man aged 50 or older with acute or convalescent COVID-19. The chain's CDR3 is CATSTWTEGTSPLHF. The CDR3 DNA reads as TGTGCCACCAGCACTTGGACAGAAGGCACTTCACCCCTCCACTTT.